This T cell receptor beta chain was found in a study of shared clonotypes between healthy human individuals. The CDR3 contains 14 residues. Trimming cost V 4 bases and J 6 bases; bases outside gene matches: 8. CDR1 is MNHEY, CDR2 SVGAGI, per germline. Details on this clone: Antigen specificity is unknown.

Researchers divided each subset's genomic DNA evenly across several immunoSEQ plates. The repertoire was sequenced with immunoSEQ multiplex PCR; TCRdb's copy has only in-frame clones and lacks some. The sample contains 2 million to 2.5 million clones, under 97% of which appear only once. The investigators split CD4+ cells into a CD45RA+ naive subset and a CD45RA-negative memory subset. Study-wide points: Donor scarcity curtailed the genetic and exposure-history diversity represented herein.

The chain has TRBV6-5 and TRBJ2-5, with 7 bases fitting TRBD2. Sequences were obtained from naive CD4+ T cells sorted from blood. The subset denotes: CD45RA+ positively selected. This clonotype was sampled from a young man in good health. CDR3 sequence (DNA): TGTGCCAGCAGTTTCGGACTAGAAAGCAAGACCCAGTACTTC. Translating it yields CASSFGLESKTQYF.